This TCR beta chain was identified during a study of cytomegalovirus exposure and HLA in healthy donors. Profiling relied on immunoSEQ multiplex PCR, and the TCRdb table lists in-frame clones only, not all of them. The table has 180,000 or so clones, approximately 90% seen once. The CDR3 has 19 residues. The trim removed 1 base at V and 5 bases at J, leaving 14 bases unmatched. The germline CDR1 and CDR2 sequences are MGHRA and YSYEKL. Sequenced: PBMCs. The clonotype originates from a woman younger than 45 in good health and CMV-seronegative. The V and J genes are TRBV4-1 and TRBJ1-4, with TRBD1 matching 9 bases. The CDR3 here is CASSQALPRPGQGNEKLFF. The CDR3 DNA sequence: TGCGCCAGCAGCCAAGCGCTACCAAGACCGGGACAGGGAAATGAAAAACTGTTTTTT.